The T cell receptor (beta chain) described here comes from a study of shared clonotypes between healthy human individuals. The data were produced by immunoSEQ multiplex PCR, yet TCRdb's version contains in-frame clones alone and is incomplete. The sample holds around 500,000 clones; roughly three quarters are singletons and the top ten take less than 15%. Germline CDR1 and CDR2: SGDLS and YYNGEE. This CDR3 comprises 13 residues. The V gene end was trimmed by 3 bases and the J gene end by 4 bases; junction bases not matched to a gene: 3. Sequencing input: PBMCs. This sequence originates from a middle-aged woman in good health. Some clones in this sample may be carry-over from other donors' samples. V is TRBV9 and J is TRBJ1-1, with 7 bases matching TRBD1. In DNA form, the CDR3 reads TGTGCCAGCAGCGAGACAGGGTCCACTGAAGCTTTCTTT. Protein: CASSETGSTEAFF.